A selection of T cell receptor beta chains follows, all from one sample in a study of post-analysis software for immune sequencing data. Using its own MiXCR run on the PCR reads, TCRdb lists one record per CDR3 protein. Of some 700,000 distinct CDR3 sequences in the sample, approximately 60% were seen once. The sequenced sample was blood. The receptors were sampled from a girl aged 2-10 years with multiple sclerosis. The CDR3 runs from the conserved cysteine through the conserved F or W. Fields, in order: clone size, V gene, D gene, J gene, CDR3 protein, CDR3 DNA. The D gene is left open where the match is weak. Clone size appears in some rows only: once, few, many, or a class for an expanded clone.

>few|TRBV7-8|.|TRBJ1-5
CASSPMGSGQPQHF
TGTGCCAGCAGCCCCATGGGGTCCGGTCAGCCCCAGCATTTT
>.|TRBV29-1|.|TRBJ2-7
CSVVLLRTGGYEQYF
TGCAGCGTTGTGCTTCTGAGGACAGGAGGGTACGAGCAGTACTTC
>.|TRBV7-9|.|TRBJ1-1
CASSLPARGPEAFF
TGTGCCAGCAGCTTACCGGCCAGAGGTCCTGAAGCTTTCTTT
>once|TRBV4-2|.|TRBJ2-7
CASSQERAEYEQYF
TGTGCCAGCAGCCAAGAAAGGGCGGAATACGAGCAGTACTTC
>.|TRBV12-3/TRBV12-4|.|TRBJ2-1
CASSSQGNRQFF
TGTGCCAGCAGTTCTCAGGGTAACAGGCAGTTCTTC
>few|TRBV5-1|.|TRBJ2-6
CASSQAPGANVLTF
TGCGCCAGCAGTCAGGCCCCTGGGGCCAACGTCCTGACTTTC
>.|TRBV20-1|.|TRBJ1-2
CSAPPGNYGYTF
TGCAGTGCCCCTCCGGGGAACTATGGCTACACCTTC
>.|TRBV12-3/TRBV12-4|.|TRBJ1-1
CASKDRGPGLNTEAFF
TGTGCCAGCAAAGACCGGGGACCGGGGTTGAACACTGAAGCTTTCTTT
>.|TRBV5-1|.|TRBJ2-1
CASSFVLIEQFF
TGCGCCAGCAGCTTTGTCCTGATAGAGCAGTTCTTC
>.|TRBV20-1|.|TRBJ1-1
CSAKMDSRNTEAFF
TGCAGTGCTAAGATGGACTCCCGGAACACTGAAGCTTTCTTT
>.|TRBV9|.|TRBJ2-7
CASSVGIGAYEQYF
TGTGCCAGCAGCGTAGGAATAGGGGCCTACGAGCAGTACTTC
>few|TRBV4-3|TRBD1|TRBJ1-1
CASSHETGGPNEAFF
TGCGCCAGCAGCCATGAAACAGGGGGCCCTAATGAAGCTTTCTTT
>.|TRBV20-1|TRBD2|TRBJ2-1
CSTDPGLAGVGHEQFF
TGCAGTACCGATCCGGGACTAGCGGGAGTGGGGCATGAGCAGTTCTTC
>.|TRBV20-1|.|TRBJ2-1
CSARDMGAGPYNEQFF
TGCAGTGCTAGAGATATGGGCGCGGGGCCCTACAATGAGCAGTTCTTC
>.|TRBV20-1|TRBD1|TRBJ2-1
CSAKAGRQGTQQFF
TGCAGTGCTAAGGCAGGGAGACAGGGAACTCAACAGTTCTTC
>.|TRBV3-1|.|TRBJ2-4
CASSQGTSREQYF
TGTGCCAGCAGCCAAGGGACTTCTCGGGAGCAGTACTTC
>once|TRBV7-2|.|TRBJ2-5
CASSLFGRPSLQETQYF
TGTGCCAGCAGCTTATTCGGCAGACCTTCGCTCCAAGAGACCCAGTACTTC
>.|TRBV29-1|TRBD1|TRBJ1-5
CSVDGGQGDQPQHF
TGCAGCGTCGACGGGGGACAGGGCGACCAGCCCCAGCATTTT
>.|TRBV12-5|TRBD1|TRBJ2-7
CASGLVGQVGTTYEQYF
TGTGCTAGTGGTTTGGTTGGACAGGTGGGAACTACCTACGAGCAGTACTTC
>few|TRBV29-1|.|TRBJ2-7
CSVKRSSYEQYF
TGCAGCGTTAAGAGGAGCTCCTACGAGCAGTACTTC
>.|TRBV12-3/TRBV12-4|TRBD1|TRBJ1-2
CASSLRQGQSGYTF
TGTGCCAGCAGTCTACGCCAGGGACAGTCTGGCTACACCTTC
>.|TRBV6-1|.|TRBJ1-3
CASRKTESSGNTIYF
TGTGCCAGCAGGAAAACGGAGAGCTCTGGAAACACCATATATTTT
>few|TRBV3-1|TRBD2|TRBJ2-1
CASPSGASGGANEQFF
TGTGCCAGCCCCTCAGGGGCTAGCGGGGGGGCTAATGAGCAGTTCTTC
>.|TRBV10-2|.|TRBJ2-7
CASRQTGSYEQYF
TGCGCCAGCAGACAGACGGGTTCCTACGAGCAGTACTTC
>few|TRBV29-1|.|TRBJ2-7
CSVVGGGQASFYEQYF
TGCAGCGTTGTGGGGGGGGGACAGGCAAGTTTCTACGAGCAGTACTTC
>.|TRBV6-2/TRBV6-3|TRBD2|TRBJ2-5
CASRRLTSGLYNEQYF
TGTGCCAGCAGACGACTGACTAGCGGTCTCTACAATGAGCAGTACTTC
>.|TRBV5-1|TRBD2|TRBJ2-2
CASSLDGTRDTGELFF
TGCGCCAGCAGCTTGGACGGGACTAGGGACACCGGGGAGCTGTTTTTT
>.|TRBV29-1|.|TRBJ2-1
CSVDFLSARPGVNEQFF
TGCAGCGTTGATTTTCTCTCGGCCCGGCCAGGGGTGAATGAGCAGTTCTTC
>.|TRBV7-2|TRBD2|TRBJ2-1
CASSLGVAGGYNEQFF
TGTGCCAGCAGCTTAGGGGTAGCGGGAGGTTACAATGAGCAGTTCTTC
>.|TRBV29-1|TRBD1|TRBJ1-1
CSVRTGFSNTEAFF
TGCAGCGTACGGACAGGGTTTTCGAACACTGAAGCTTTCTTT
>.|TRBV5-1|.|TRBJ2-3
CASSSTDIRRGDTQYF
TGCGCCAGCAGCTCCACTGACATTCGCCGTGGAGATACGCAGTATTTT
>.|TRBV27|TRBD2|TRBJ2-1
CASSAQTSGVYNEQFF
TGTGCCAGCAGCGCCCAGACTAGCGGGGTTTACAATGAGCAGTTCTTC
>.|TRBV5-1|TRBD2|TRBJ2-3
CASSWKSIAGDYDTQYF
TGCGCCAGCAGCTGGAAATCGATAGCGGGAGATTACGATACGCAGTATTTT
>.|TRBV12-3/TRBV12-4|.|TRBJ2-5
CASSPNGPAAWETQYF
TGTGCCAGCAGTCCAAACGGCCCCGCCGCATGGGAGACCCAGTACTTC
>.|TRBV10-1|TRBD1|TRBJ2-7
CASSDPGQGLSEQYF
TGCGCCAGCAGTGATCCGGGACAGGGGTTATCCGAGCAGTACTTC
>.|TRBV12-3/TRBV12-4|.|TRBJ2-3
CASSFEGGPGVGPDTQYF
TGTGCCAGCAGTTTTGAAGGGGGTCCTGGAGTAGGTCCAGATACGCAGTATTTT
>.|TRBV2|.|TRBJ2-5
CASTVLGETQYF
TGTGCCAGCACCGTCCTAGGAGAGACCCAGTACTTC
>.|TRBV12-3/TRBV12-4|.|TRBJ2-3
CASSNGVGPPSTDTQYF
TGTGCCAGCAGCAACGGTGTCGGGCCTCCTAGCACAGATACGCAGTATTTT
>.|TRBV5-1|.|TRBJ2-7
CASSSSAGEGSYEQYF
TGCGCCAGCAGCTCGTCTGCAGGGGAAGGCTCCTACGAGCAGTACTTC